A single sample is the source of the 21 T cell receptor beta chains below, sequenced in a study of blood T cell repertoires in COVID-19. Sequencing was performed with immunoSEQ multiplex PCR; in TCRdb, only in-frame clones are kept and a portion is missing. The sample carries a few hundred thousand clones, around nine tenths recorded once. The sequenced sample was peripheral blood. The receptors were gathered from a man aged 55 to 69 with acute or convalescent COVID-19.

The rearrangement uses TRBV5-1 and TRBJ1-1; a possible D gene is TRBD1 (5 bases). The CDR3 is made up of 14 amino acids. Trimming shortened V by 3 bases and J by 0 bases, and 9 bases separated the two germline ends. Germline V CDR1 and CDR2: SGHRS, YFSETQ. For the CDR3, the DNA is TGCGCCAGCAGCTACTCGACAGTGAACACTGAAGCTTTCTTT. It is translated as CASSYSTVNTEAFF.

The CDR3: CASSLSGGGQGPYEQYF. Written as DNA, the CDR3 is TGTGCCAGCAGCTTATCGGGCGGGGGACAGGGGCCCTACGAGCAGTACTTC. The rearrangement joins TRBV11-2 to TRBJ2-7; 10 bases align to TRBD1. The ends lost 2 bases at V and 2 bases at J; junction bases unmatched: 9. This CDR3 contains 17 residues. Per the germline V gene, CDR1 is SGHAT and CDR2 is FQNNGV.

The rearrangement uses TRBV19 and TRBJ1-2; 8 positions agree with TRBD1. The CDR3 length is 17 residues. V trimming: 3 bases; J trimming: 2 bases; junction bases outside the gene matches: 11. Germline lookup yields CDR1 LNHDA and CDR2 SQIVND (reference sequence). The CDR3 DNA follows: TGTGCCAGTAGTATCCCCCTCGGGACAGGCGAGAACTATGGCTACACCTTC. Amino acid sequence: CASSIPLGTGENYGYTF.

The genes are TRBV9 and TRBJ2-5, with 15 nucleotides matching TRBD2. CDR3 size: 21 residues. The ends lost 0 bases at V and 5 bases at J; junction bases unmatched: 17. Germline V gives CDR1 SGDLS, CDR2 YYNGEE. The CDR3 region has the DNA TGTGCCAGCAGCGTAGGGCCCCCGGGACTAGCGGGGGGCTCGGGGTGGGAGACCCAGTACTTC. Translating it yields CASSVGPPGLAGGSGWETQYF. The full variable domain, rest sourced from reference TRBV9 and TRBJ2-5, is DSGVTQTPKHLITATGQRVTLRCSPRSGDLSVYWYQQSLDQGLQFLIQYYNGEERAKGNILERFSAQQFPDLHSELNLSSLELGDSALYFCASSVGPPGLAGGSGWETQYFGPGTRLLVL.

The chain employs TRBV6-6 and TRBJ1-6; D remains unclear. The CDR3 runs 17 residues. The germline V gene has CDR1 MNHNY and CDR2 SVGAGI (reference sequence). Trimming shortened V by 5 bases and J by 3 bases, and 17 bases separated the two germline ends. CDR3 DNA sequence: TGTGCCAGCAGTCGATGGGCCAGCCCTGGCTATAATTCACCCCTCCACTTT. Amino acids: CASSRWASPGYNSPLHF.

The chain recombines TRBV29-1 with TRBJ1-1; no firm D call. The CDR3 length is 12 residues. CDR1 and CDR2 (germline): SQVTM, ANQGSEA. V lost 6 bases and J lost 1, with 9 bases in between. CDR3 protein: CSVLVSNTEAFF. The CDR3 bases are TGCAGCGTCCTCGTCTCGAACACTGAAGCTTTCTTT.

This clone was picked up a small number of times. The genes are TRBV6-5 and TRBJ2-2, with D possibly TRBD2 on 6 matching bases. The germline V and J ends were trimmed by 6 bases and 0 bases, with 11 bases remaining between them. Germline CDR1 reads MNHEY; CDR2 reads SVGAGI. The CDR3 is 15 residues long. The DNA for the CDR3 is TGTGCCAGCAGGACCGGGACTTCGAACACCGGGGAGCTGTTTTTT. This sequence encodes CASRTGTSNTGELFF.

This chain uses TRBV15 with TRBJ2-5, with D tentatively TRBD1 (6 bases). The V end was cut by 0 bases, the J end by 5 bases, with 16 bases between. Germline V CDR1 and CDR2: LNHNV, YYDKDF (reference sequence). The CDR3 length is 16 residues. The CDR3 bases are TGTGCCACCAGCAGAGACCATAACCAGGGACACGAGACCCAGTACTTC. Translating gives CATSRDHNQGHETQYF.

This chain joins TRBV7-9 and TRBJ1-6, with 9 bases matching TRBD1. The junction had 3 bases not matched to a gene; V was cut back by 6 bases and J by 0 bases. This CDR3 spans 16 amino acids. In germline, CDR1 is SEHNR, CDR2 FQNEAQ (reference sequence). CDR3 region: CASSPGQGSYNSPLHF. The CDR3 DNA sequence: TGTGCCAGCAGTCCGGGACAGGGCTCCTATAATTCACCCCTCCACTTT. The entire variable domain, with the rest obtained from reference TRBV7-9 and TRBJ1-6, is as follows: DTGVSQNPRHKITKRGQNVTFRCDPISEHNRLYWYRQTLGQGPEFLTYFQNEAQLEKSRLLSDRFSAERPKGSFSTLEIQRTEQGDSAMYLCASSPGQGSYNSPLHFGNGTRLTVT.

J is TRBJ2-1 and V is TRBV2; perhaps TRBD1 as D (5 bases). The CDR3 covers 15 residues. Germline V gene sequence: CDR1 SNHLY, CDR2 FYNNEI. The germline V and J ends were trimmed by 0 bases and 4 bases, with 10 bases remaining between them. The CDR3 spells CASSEAKTAYNEQFF. In DNA, the CDR3 is TGTGCCAGCAGTGAAGCCAAGACAGCATACAATGAGCAGTTCTTC.

This clone appeared a few times. V and J are TRBV18 and TRBJ2-7, with TRBD1 matching over 7 bases. The CDR3 extends over 14 amino acids. Germline V gene data show CDR1 as KGHSH and CDR2 as LQKENI. Trimming removed 3 bases from V and 5 bases from J; junction bases left unmatched: 7. The CDR3: CASSPGTVQNEQYF. For the CDR3, the DNA is TGTGCCAGCTCACCGGGGACAGTCCAAAACGAGCAGTACTTC.

The chain couples TRBV6-5 to TRBJ2-1, with TRBD1 identical over 8 bases. Germline lookup yields CDR1 MNHEY and CDR2 SVGAGI. CDR3 size: 15 residues. The V gene end was trimmed by 6 bases and the J gene end by 5 bases; junction bases not matched to a gene: 9. This chain's CDR3 is CASRSQGALDNEQFF. CDR3 sequence (DNA): TGTGCCAGCAGAAGCCAGGGGGCCCTTGACAATGAGCAGTTCTTC.

J is TRBJ1-1 and V is TRBV18; 10 bases align to TRBD1. Germline values: CDR1 KGHSH, CDR2 LQKENI. The CDR3 loop spans 17 amino acids. V gave up 6 bases and J gave up 1 base; unmatched junction bases: 11. CDR3 in DNA: TGTGCCAGCTCTATAGCGGGACAGGGGTTTGGGAACACTGAAGCTTTCTTT. This sequence encodes CASSIAGQGFGNTEAFF.

The J gene is TRBJ2-2, the V gene TRBV25-1, with D unresolved. Germline V gives CDR1 MGHDK, CDR2 SYGVNS. V gave up 4 bases and J gave up 5 bases, with 5 bases separating them. The CDR3 extends over 12 amino acids. The CDR3 DNA follows: TGTGCCAGCAGTGGTACAACCGGGGAGCTGTTTTTT. It is translated as CASSGTTGELFF.

V is TRBV7-8 and J is TRBJ2-2; tentative D call: TRBD2 (6 bases). Germline V gene lookup returns CDR1 SGHVS and CDR2 FQNEAQ. This CDR3 is 15 amino acids long. V dropped 5 bases and J dropped 4 bases, with 14 bases sitting between them. Here the CDR3 reads CASSPGGLGTGELFF. For the CDR3, the DNA is TGTGCCAGCAGCCCCGGGGGATTGGGCACCGGGGAGCTGTTTTTT.

V gene TRBV18 combines with J gene TRBJ1-5; no clear D gene. V was shortened by 2 bases and J by 1 base, with 6 bases between the two germline ends. The germline gives CDR1 KGHSH, CDR2 LQKENI. The length of the CDR3 is 14 residues. CDR3 in amino acids: CASSPTRSNQPQHF. The CDR3 DNA is TGTGCCAGCTCACCAACCAGGAGCAATCAGCCCCAGCATTTT.

The chain combines TRBV24-1 with TRBJ2-2, with TRBD1 matching 7 bases. The CDR3 runs 18 residues. Trimming took 0 bases from V and 0 from J; bases not matched to a gene: 6. Germline V CDR1 and CDR2: KGHDR, SFDVKD. The CDR3 nucleotides read TGTGCCACCAGTGATTTGCTCCCCGACAGGGCGAACACCGGGGAGCTGTTTTTT. It codes for CATSDLLPDRANTGELFF.

This sequence joins TRBV28 and TRBJ1-5, with D maybe TRBD1 (6 bases). Germline CDR1 is MDHEN and CDR2 is SYDVKM. This CDR3 spans 12 amino acids. The V gene lost 5 bases and the J gene lost 7 bases, with 9 bases spanning the gap. The CDR3 loop is CASSPQGQPQHF. CDR3 sequence (DNA): TGTGCCAGCAGTCCCCAGGGGCAGCCCCAGCATTTT.

The chain carries TRBV7-2 and TRBJ2-3; a possible D gene is TRBD2 (5 bases). Germline CDR1 is SGHTA and CDR2 is FQGNSA. The CDR3 runs to 16 residues. V dropped 5 bases and J dropped 1 base, with 16 bases sitting between them. In DNA form, the CDR3 reads TGTGCCAGCAGCGAACTAGGTAGATCTGGCACAGATACGCAGTATTTT. It specifies CASSELGRSGTDTQYF.

V usage is TRBV11-2 and J usage is TRBJ2-3; a weak D match, TRBD2 (6 bases). This CDR3 has 15 amino acids. Germline loops: CDR1 SGHAT, CDR2 FQNNGV. Trimming stripped 1 base from V and 1 base from J, with 9 bases between. CDR3 sequence reads: CASSLGRGGTDTQYF. CDR3 DNA sequence: TGTGCCAGCAGCTTAGGGCGGGGCGGCACAGATACGCAGTATTTT.

J is TRBJ2-5 and V is TRBV30, with TRBD1 identical over 7 bases. V was pared by 3 bases and J by 5 bases, with 15 bases of the junction left unmatched. Germline assignment: CDR1 GTSNPN and CDR2 SVGIG (reference sequence). This CDR3 comprises 16 residues. The CDR3 is CAWSRTDRVGLETQYF. The CDR3 region has the DNA TGTGCCTGGAGCCGAACCGACAGGGTAGGCTTGGAGACCCAGTACTTC. The variable domain in full, with the rest retrieved from reference TRBV30 and TRBJ2-5, is SQTIHQWPATLVQPVGSPLSLECTVEGTSNPNLYWYRQAAGRGLQLLFYSVGIGQISSEVPQNLSASRPQDRQFILSSKKLLLSDSGFYLCAWSRTDRVGLETQYFGPGTRLLVL.